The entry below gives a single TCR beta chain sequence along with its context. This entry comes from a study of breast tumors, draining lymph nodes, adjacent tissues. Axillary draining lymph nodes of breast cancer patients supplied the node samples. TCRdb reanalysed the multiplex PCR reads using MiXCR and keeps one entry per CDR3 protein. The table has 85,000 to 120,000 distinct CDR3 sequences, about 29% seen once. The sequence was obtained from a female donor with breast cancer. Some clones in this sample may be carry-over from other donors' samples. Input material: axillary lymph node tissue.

The DNA for the CDR3 is TGTGCCAGCAGTGAGACTAGCGGGGGTCCCTACGAGCAGTACTTC. Its translation: CASSETSGGPYEQYF. The V call is TRBV6-1, the J call TRBJ2-7, with TRBD2 identical over 12 bases. Germline V gives CDR1 MNHNS, CDR2 SASEGT. Trimming at V came to 3 bases and at J to 2 bases, leaving 2 bases not matched to a gene. This CDR3 is built from 15 residues.